This T cell receptor beta chain was identified during a study of vaccination and CD4 T cells after COVID-19 (dated by TCRdb to between 2021 and 2023). Broadly, across the study: Convalescent patients had a positive SARS-CoV-2 result on nasal swab PCR, and of these patients, fewer than ten had mild disease and one had severe disease. The convalescent cohort included six males and four females, with two Hispanic individuals, seven Caucasians, two Asians and one multiracial person. Each participant got two doses of either the Pfizer-BioNTech BNT162b2 vaccine (n=8) or the Moderna mRNA-1273 vaccine (n=2). Post-COVID blood samples were collected from convalescent patients a median of around 100 days after diagnosis, with a range of roughly 30 to 170 days. Post-vaccine blood samples were obtained a median of about 72 days after the second vaccine dose, with a range of about 14 to 250 days. The cultures were stimulated with overlapping spike peptide pools from SARS-CoV-2 and from the common cold coronaviruses HCoV-NL63, HCoV-OC43 and HCoV-229E. Control cultures received a CEFX viral epitope pool as the positive control, an HIV-1 Nef peptide pool as the negative control, or no peptide. In ten to eleven COVID-19 convalescent patients and 4 infection-naive healthy vaccine recipients, researchers compared the spike-specific CD4+ TCR repertoire from before mRNA vaccination with the repertoire from after.

The treatment or condition label corresponds to: roughly ten-day PBMC culture with coronavirus spike peptide pools or control peptides (ViraFEST assay). The ViraFEST assay was used in the study, in which antigen-specific T cells were expanded with peptide pools and expanded clonotypes were subsequently identified by TCR sequencing. Positive SARS-CoV-2 PCR tests in the convalescent patients dated from March to December 2020, before Alpha, Beta and Delta variants emerged in the United States. PBMCs were cultured at roughly 2 million per well in IMDM supplemented with roughly 5% human AB serum and 9.5 to 10 IU/ml IL-2, with about 11 ug/ml peptide pools added. On days 3 and 7, half of the culture medium was replaced with fresh IL-2-containing medium. Once the cells had been in culture for about 10 days, the EasySep CD4+ T cell isolation kit was used to isolate CD4+ T cells by negative selection. PBMCs were separated from whole blood using Ficoll-Paque Plus gradient centrifugation and then either used fresh or cryopreserved at -140C. Culture conditions were generally each tested in triplicate wells.

The sample holds a few counts of this clonotype. No cognate antigen has been identified for it. No quality values exist for individual bases; no much larger clone is one base distant. Here V drops 8 bases and J drops 8 bases, and the junction holds 22 bases not matched to any gene. For CDR1 and CDR2, the germline V gene lists MGHDK and SYGVNS. CDR3 length: 17 amino acids, cysteine to phenylalanine. The kept DNA is CDR3 alone, 51 bases in frame from the first base. Preparation of the library involved PCR. At the Johns Hopkins FTIC core, DNA from the cultured CD4+ T cells underwent TCR sequencing with the Oncomine TCR Beta short-read assay. Genomic DNA was extracted from the cultured CD4+ T cells with the QIAamp micro DNA kit. Oncomine TCR Beta libraries from cultured CD4+ T cells were pooled using unique dual indexes and sequenced on an Illumina iSeq 100. The authors' analysis ran thus. Non-productive sequences were removed, and CDR3s that did not start with C, did not end with F or W, or were shorter than 7 amino acids were discarded. Antigen-specific clonotypes were identified using the MANAFEST web application through comparison of peptide-stimulated wells with reference and other culture wells. For a clone to be called positive, the clone needed an FDR below 0.05, an odds ratio above 5, and a productive frequency above 0.1% in at least two of three replicate wells. A clonotype was classed as cross-reactive if the clonotype showed significant expansion both in SARS-CoV-2 spike wells and in at least one common cold coronavirus spike condition. Similarity between CDR3 sequences was evaluated in R version 3.6.1 using Levenshtein distances (stringdist) and unrooted phylogenetic trees (ape). The public reads were run again by TCRdb, first through fastp at Q25 and then through MiXCR, and only productive beta chains were kept. All rows with the same CDR3 protein become a single entry with the most common DNA and genes. The V and J calls and clone size come from TCRdb's table, not from the authors' own analysis. Recorded for this sample are about 6,300 distinct CDR3 sequences; under 70% of them occurred a single time. The top ten clonotypes cover approximately 50% of the sample.

Summary of the overall study and its limitations: Of the vaccine-specific clones found in convalescent patients, nearly all (304 of 307) were mono-reactive for SARS-CoV-2 spike instead of being cross-reactive with common cold coronaviruses. Among the post-vaccine SARS-CoV-2-reactive clones in convalescent patients, a median roughly 85% showed up only after vaccination, which suggests vaccine-specific priming. The median count of SARS-CoV-2-reactive clonotypes went up from 20 to 25 after infection to 38 after vaccination, although the change was not significant. The number of convalescent patients in the study was relatively small, and the study did not examine early timepoints following natural infection.

The sample comprised CD4+ T cells from blood, cultured in vitro. The receptor was derived from a human donor who had recovered from COVID-19. The chain is encoded by TRBV25-1 joined to TRBJ1-2; 8 bases in the middle match TRBD1. The encoded CDR3 is CASPGTRRRTGLIGYTF. In nucleotides, the sequence is TGTGCCAGCCCCGGTACCCGAAGAAGGACAGGGCTAATAGGCTACACCTTC.